One and the same sample provided the 10 T cell receptor beta chains below, sequenced in a study of shared clonotypes between healthy human individuals. The data were produced by immunoSEQ multiplex PCR, yet TCRdb's version contains in-frame clones alone and is incomplete. The sample holds 450,000 to 500,000 clones, 65% to 85% seen once. Sequencing input: PBMCs. These receptor sequences come from a woman aged 40-49 years in good health. Some clones in this sample may be carry-over from other donors' samples.

This clone was observed a few times. This chain links TRBV30 with TRBJ2-1; TRBD2 is a possible D gene (5 bases). Per germline, CDR1 GTSNPN and CDR2 SVGIG (reference sequence). V dropped 0 bases and J dropped 7 bases, with 16 bases sitting between them. CDR3 length equals 15 residues. The CDR3 bases are TGTGCCTGGAGTGTACGGACGGGATCTTGGAATGAGCAGTTCTTC. As protein: CAWSVRTGSWNEQFF. Full variable domain (rest looked up from reference TRBV30 and TRBJ2-1): SQTIHQWPATLVQPVGSPLSLECTVEGTSNPNLYWYRQAAGRGLQLLFYSVGIGQISSEVPQNLSASRPQDRQFILSSKKLLLSDSGFYLCAWSVRTGSWNEQFFGPGTRLTVL.

This rearrangement joins TRBV5-1 to TRBJ1-4, with 7 bases aligning to TRBD1. The CDR3 runs 14 residues. J was trimmed by 8 bases and V by 3 bases; bases with no gene match: 7. Germline CDR1 is SGHRS and CDR2 is YFSETQ. The CDR3 here is CASSSGTEGEKLFF. CDR3 coding DNA: TGCGCCAGCAGCTCCGGGACAGAAGGGGAAAAACTGTTTTTT.

As regards this clone: This sequence is one base from a far larger clone and is likely a read error. Within the sample, other DNA sequences also encode this same CDR3. The chain couples TRBV10-1 to TRBJ1-1, with D perhaps matching TRBD1 (6 bases). The V end lost 9 bases, the J end lost 6 bases, and 20 bases lay between the germline ends. CDR1 and CDR2 (germline): WNHNN, SYGVQD (reference sequence). The CDR3 is made up of 14 amino acids. CDR3 nucleotides: TGCGCCAGTAGTCCGACAGGTGGGGGGGCTGAAGCTTTCTTT. Its protein product is CASSPTGGGAEAFF.

The V call is TRBV27, the J call TRBJ2-3, with D uncertain. The germline V and J ends were trimmed by 2 bases and 2 bases, with 5 bases remaining between them. CDR1 MNHEY and CDR2 SMNVEV come from the germline V gene (reference sequence). The CDR3 has 13 amino acids. Written as DNA, the CDR3 is TGTGCCAGCAGTTTACGCTACACAGATACGCAGTATTTT. Translation: CASSLRYTDTQYF.

As concerns this clone: It is likely a read error: a sequence one base away is far more abundant. The conserved final phenylalanine or tryptophan is absent from the CDR3, which likely points to a read error. The DNA of the CDR3 is TGCAGCGTTGCGGGACTAGCGGTCCACGAGCAGTACCTC. Its protein is CSVAGLAVHEQYL. The chain couples TRBV29-1 to TRBJ2-7; 11 bases line up with TRBD2. The CDR3 totals 13 residues. Germline V gene lookup returns CDR1 SQVTM and CDR2 ANQGSEA. With 4 bases clipped from V and 5 bases from J, the junction kept 4 bases outside the gene matches.

This clone was observed a handful of times. V gene TRBV28 combines with J gene TRBJ2-2; D is perhaps TRBD2 (6 bases). CDR3 length: 15 amino acids. CDR1 and CDR2 (germline): MDHEN, SYDVKM. Trimming removed 7 bases from V and 1 base from J, with 13 bases in between. The CDR3 protein is CASTRDSENTGELFF. The CDR3 coding sequence is TGTGCCAGCACCCGGGACTCCGAGAACACCGGGGAGCTGTTTTTT.

The V and J genes are TRBV30 and TRBJ1-4; D is perhaps TRBD1 (5 bases). This CDR3 is 15 amino acids long. CDR1 and CDR2 (germline): GTSNPN, SVGIG (reference sequence). V was shortened by 5 bases and J by 6 bases, with 19 bases between the two germline ends. The CDR3 protein is CAWGRGGQDDEKLFF. The CDR3 DNA reads as TGTGCCTGGGGAAGGGGTGGCCAGGATGATGAAAAACTGTTTTTT.

The chain is built from TRBV27 and TRBJ2-7; possible D gene TRBD1, 6 bases. Germline V gene sequence: CDR1 MNHEY, CDR2 SMNVEV (reference sequence). V was shortened by 8 bases and J by 4 bases, with 21 bases between the two germline ends. The CDR3 runs to 15 residues. The CDR3 DNA is TGTGCCAGCGCCCCTCAGAGGGGGATGGGTTACGAGCAGTACTTC. It translates to CASAPQRGMGYEQYF.

The chain uses TRBV7-3 and TRBJ2-5, with D tentatively TRBD2 (6 bases). The CDR3 spans 14 residues. Trimming left V 2 bases short and J 4 bases short, with 11 bases between. Germline V gives CDR1 SGHTA, CDR2 FQGTGA. As DNA, the CDR3 is TGTGCCAGCAGCTTACGCGGGATAGGAGAGACCCAGTACTTC. Translated: CASSLRGIGETQYF.

This clone has ten or more counts. This specimen includes other DNA sequences encoding the same CDR3. The chain employs TRBV15 and TRBJ2-4, with 8 bases aligning to TRBD2. J was trimmed by 12 bases and V by 4 bases; bases with no gene match: 8. Germline CDR1 and CDR2: LNHNV and YYDKDF (reference sequence). The CDR3 covers 13 residues. Here the CDR3 DNA reads TGTGCCACCAGCATCGGGACTAGTGAGCGTCAGTACTTC. This sequence encodes CATSIGTSERQYF.